This T cell receptor beta chain is drawn from a study of blood T cells in healthy people across ages (dated by TCRdb to 2015 to 2017). Regarding the complete study: In model experiments, template switching captured roughly one uniquely barcoded TCR beta cDNA molecule for every two T cells. For two donors (one aged 18 to 30 and one aged 80 or older), the study analyzed two additional independent replicas of 1 million unique cDNA reads from the same blood draw. Four age groups were formed from the donors: young (average about 15 years), middle-aged (around 39), aged (more than 55) and long-lived (82). Using deep sequencing normalized with unique cDNA molecular identifiers, the study measured how TCR beta repertoire diversity changes with age. To avoid experimental bias, donors of different ages were spread randomly across the sequencing lanes. What the research found in general, with its limitations: The CMV infection status of donors was not known, potentially confounding age-related changes in expanded clonotypes. Compared with the aged group, the long-lived group had more naive CD4+ T cells, fewer expanded clones and increased TCR diversity, suggesting age selection. Observed TCR beta diversity correlated strongly with the percentage of naive T cells measured by flow cytometry. Estimates of total diversity based on one million sequenced T cells were considered lower bounds and underestimates. Conclusive comparison of naive and antigen-experienced compartments was prevented by the profiling of bulk unsorted PBMCs. As age increased, observed TCR beta diversity per million T cells dropped in a roughly linear way, and a significant reduction was already evident by age roughly 36.

Receptors were amplified or captured by 5' RACE. Instrument on record: Illumina HiSeq 2500. A second PCR of about 6 to 11 cycles was performed with a sample-barcoded 5' primer and a J-beta primer mix. A template-switch 5' adaptor carrying 12 random nucleotides introduced a unique molecular identifier onto each TCR beta cDNA molecule. Each sample yielded at least 2.5 million CDR3-containing paired-end reads. The Mint cDNA synthesis kit, primed by a TRBC-specific oligonucleotide, was used to synthesize first-strand cDNA from all RNA. After uracil-DNA glycosylase treatment, a first 18-cycle PCR used universal primers M1SS and BC2_uni_R on all cDNA. Regarding the original processing steps: Normalization of each sample was performed by random selection of 1 million high-quality reads, each carrying a distinct molecular identifier. Instead of being binned into consensus sequences, reads that shared molecular identifiers were thrown out. MiTCR, with a Q25 quality threshold and the strictest error-elimination algorithm, was used for CDR3 identification, clonotype clustering and error correction. A nonparametric unseen species model using Euler transformation provided a lower-bound estimate of total TCR beta diversity. The raw public data were reprocessed by TCRdb itself: fastp quality trimming at Q25, MiXCR clonotype calling, in-frame beta chains only. Each entry merges the rows of one CDR3 protein and shows their most common DNA and genes. For this entry, the V and J calls and clone size follow TCRdb and not the study's own pipeline. The table for this sample lists 550,000 to 700,000 distinct CDR3 sequences; 27% of them were counted only once. Clones ranked in the top ten supply less than 20% of the sample.

This clonotype has a count of ten or more. Its antigen target is currently unknown. No quality values exist for individual bases; no much larger clone is one base distant. The donors were roughly 40 Caucasian individuals from Russia, aged 6 to 90 years, who were systemically healthy. Each donor gave around 9.9 milliliters of peripheral blood, collected into EDTA-treated Vacutainer tubes. Ficoll-Paque density-gradient centrifugation was used to isolate PBMCs, with at least 6.5 million per sample. Trizol reagent was used to extract total RNA from the PBMCs, yielding at least 5.5 micrograms per sample. Naive CD45RAhigh/CD27high T cell percentages were measured by flow cytometry on a PBMC aliquot from every donor. Via the germline V gene, CDR1 is LGHNA and CDR2 YNFKEQ. The junction shows trimming of 5 bases on V and 2 bases on J, plus 9 bases between the germline ends. The CDR3 measures 13 amino acids from cysteine to phenylalanine. CDR3 DNA is the only sequence kept; it has 39 bases, read in frame from the first base.

Sequencing was done on a sample of blood. This receptor chain uses TRBV4-2 and TRBJ2-5; the D gene assignment is ambiguous. The receptor was isolated from a woman in her 70s in good health. The DNA is TGTGCCAGCAGCTCCGTGGGTCAAGAGACCCAGTACTTC. Its product reads: CASSSVGQETQYF.